This T cell receptor beta chain originates from a study of CD8 T cells in ankylosing spondylitis. Points from the study as a whole: Matched ankylosing spondylitis synovial fluid reportedly contained a significantly enriched population of disease-linked clones. A number of the motif variants had already been described in reactive arthritis synovial fluid and blood. Among TCR beta sequences, a motif of fewer than 10 highly homologous variants appeared characteristic of ankylosing spondylitis blood.

CDR1 and CDR2 (germline): MGHRA, YSYEKL. V was shortened by 0 bases and J by 8 bases, with 17 bases between the two germline ends. This CDR3 comprises 16 residues. This clonotype appeared a few times. Antigen unknown. Quantitative 5'-RACE was performed with molecular barcodes, and it yielded the TCR beta libraries. TCRdb analysed the 5' RACE reads with MiXCR anew, one entry per CDR3 protein. The data hold 350,000 to 400,000 distinct CDR3 sequences, with roughly 20% observed a single time. Material for sequencing was blood, either unsorted or a sorted T cell fraction (not recorded which). The receptor's source is a male donor with ankylosing spondylitis or in good health (not recorded which). V gene TRBV4-1 combines with J gene TRBJ2-1; no reliable D call. The CDR3 loop reads CASSQEVGYRGDEQFF. The DNA for the CDR3 is TGCGCCAGCAGCCAAGAGGTGGGCTACAGAGGCGATGAGCAGTTCTTC.